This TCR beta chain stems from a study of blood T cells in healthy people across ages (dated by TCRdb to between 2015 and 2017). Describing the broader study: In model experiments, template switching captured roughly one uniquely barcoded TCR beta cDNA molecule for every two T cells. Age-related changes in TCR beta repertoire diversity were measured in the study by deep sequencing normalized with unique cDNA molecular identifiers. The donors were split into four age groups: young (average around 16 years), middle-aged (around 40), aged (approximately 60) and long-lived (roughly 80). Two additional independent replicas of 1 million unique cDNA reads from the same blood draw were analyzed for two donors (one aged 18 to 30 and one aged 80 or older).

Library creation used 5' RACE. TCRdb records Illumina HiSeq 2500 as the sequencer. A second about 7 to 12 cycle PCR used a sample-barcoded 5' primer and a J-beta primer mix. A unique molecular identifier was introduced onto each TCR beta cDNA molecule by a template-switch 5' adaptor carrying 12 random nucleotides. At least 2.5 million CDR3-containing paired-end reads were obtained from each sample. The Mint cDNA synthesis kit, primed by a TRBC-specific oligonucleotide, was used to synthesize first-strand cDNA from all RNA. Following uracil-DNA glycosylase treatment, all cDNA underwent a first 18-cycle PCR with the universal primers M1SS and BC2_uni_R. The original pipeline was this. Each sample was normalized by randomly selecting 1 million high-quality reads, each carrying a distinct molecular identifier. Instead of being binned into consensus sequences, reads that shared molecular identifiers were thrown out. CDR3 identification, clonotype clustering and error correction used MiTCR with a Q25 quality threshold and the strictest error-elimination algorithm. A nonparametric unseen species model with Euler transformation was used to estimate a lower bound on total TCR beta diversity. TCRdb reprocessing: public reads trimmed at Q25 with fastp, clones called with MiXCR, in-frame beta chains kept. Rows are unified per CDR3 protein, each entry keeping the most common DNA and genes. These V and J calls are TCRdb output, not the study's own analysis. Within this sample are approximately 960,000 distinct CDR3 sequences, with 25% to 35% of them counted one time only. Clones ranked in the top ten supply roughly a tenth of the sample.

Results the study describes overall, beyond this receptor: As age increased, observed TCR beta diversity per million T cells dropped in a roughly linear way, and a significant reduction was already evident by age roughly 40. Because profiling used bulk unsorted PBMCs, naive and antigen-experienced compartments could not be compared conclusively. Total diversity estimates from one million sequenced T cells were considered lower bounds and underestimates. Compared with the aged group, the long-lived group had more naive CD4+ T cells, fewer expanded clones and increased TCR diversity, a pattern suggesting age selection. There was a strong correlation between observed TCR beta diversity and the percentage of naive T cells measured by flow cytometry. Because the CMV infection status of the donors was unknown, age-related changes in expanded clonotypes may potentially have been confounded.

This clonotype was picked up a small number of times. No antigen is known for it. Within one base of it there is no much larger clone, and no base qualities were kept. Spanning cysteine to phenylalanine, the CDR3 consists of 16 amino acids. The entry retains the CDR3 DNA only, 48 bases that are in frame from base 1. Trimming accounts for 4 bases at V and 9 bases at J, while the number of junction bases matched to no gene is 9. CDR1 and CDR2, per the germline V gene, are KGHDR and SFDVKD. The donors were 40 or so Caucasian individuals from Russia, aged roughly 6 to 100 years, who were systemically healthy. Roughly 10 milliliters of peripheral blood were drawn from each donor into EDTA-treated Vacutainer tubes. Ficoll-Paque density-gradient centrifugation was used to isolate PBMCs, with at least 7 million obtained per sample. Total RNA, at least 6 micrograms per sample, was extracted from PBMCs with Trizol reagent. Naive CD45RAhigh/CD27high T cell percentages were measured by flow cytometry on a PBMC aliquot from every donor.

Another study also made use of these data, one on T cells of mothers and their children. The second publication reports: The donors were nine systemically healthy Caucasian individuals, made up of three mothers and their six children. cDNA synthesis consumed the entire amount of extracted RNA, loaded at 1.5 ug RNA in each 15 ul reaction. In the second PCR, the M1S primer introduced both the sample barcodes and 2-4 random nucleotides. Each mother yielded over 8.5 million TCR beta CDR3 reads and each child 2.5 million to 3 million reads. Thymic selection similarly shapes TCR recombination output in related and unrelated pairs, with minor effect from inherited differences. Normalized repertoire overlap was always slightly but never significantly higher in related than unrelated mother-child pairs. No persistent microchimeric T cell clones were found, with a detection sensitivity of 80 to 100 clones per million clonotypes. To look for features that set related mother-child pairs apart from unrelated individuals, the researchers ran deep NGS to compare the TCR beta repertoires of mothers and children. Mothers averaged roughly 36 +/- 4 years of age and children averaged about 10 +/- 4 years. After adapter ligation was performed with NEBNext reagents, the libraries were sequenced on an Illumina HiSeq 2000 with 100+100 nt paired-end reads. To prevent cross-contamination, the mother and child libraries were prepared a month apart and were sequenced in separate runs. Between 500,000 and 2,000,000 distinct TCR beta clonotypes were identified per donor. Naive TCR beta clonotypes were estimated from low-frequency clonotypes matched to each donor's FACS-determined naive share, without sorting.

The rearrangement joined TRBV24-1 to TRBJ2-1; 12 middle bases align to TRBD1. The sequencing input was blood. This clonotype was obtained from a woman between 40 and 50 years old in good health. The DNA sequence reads TGTGCCACCAGTGAAACCGGGACAGGGGGCCCTGGTGAGCAGTTCTTC. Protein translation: CATSETGTGGPGEQFF.